This TCR beta chain was identified during a study of shared clonotypes between healthy human individuals (dated by TCRdb to 2020 to 2021). About the study as a whole: The cohort comprised a couple of women and three men aged 18 to 49 years. Per donor, three plates each were used for CD4 naive and CD4 memory, two for CD8 naive, and one for CD8 memory. The study deeply sequenced blood TCR repertoires of five healthy adults to estimate repertoire size and the extent of clonotype sharing between individuals. To increase sequencing depth and limit assay-specific biases, TCR repertoire library preparation and sequencing were carried out by different laboratories using diverse techniques. Per donor, leukapheresis produced somewhere between about 0.9 and 10 billion PBMCs. General conclusions and limits of the study: Larger estimated clonotype richness was generally found for naive subsets than for memory subsets. Sampling was restricted to blood, and TCR repertoires in tissues likely differ from the TCR repertoires found in blood. Pairwise subsampling led to the expectation that sequencing depth would affect the degree of clonotype sharing among donors. The genetic and exposure-history diversity represented was limited by the small number of donors. Across a few donors, roughly 5.1% of naive CD4, approximately 4% of naive CD8, approximately 2.5% of memory CD4, and about 0.44% of memory CD8 clonotypes were shared. Incomplete sequencing was indicated by rarefaction of sorted-subset datasets, despite the large sequencing depth. Higher generation probabilities were observed for clonotypes shared by all four sorted-subset donors than for non-shared clonotypes.

Using the deep immunoSEQ assay, multiplex PCR amplified TCR CDR3 regions from genomic DNA. Extracted genomic DNA from each cell subset was distributed evenly across all wells of several immunoSEQ 96-well plates, and each plate was treated as a replicate. For sorted subsets, around 200 ng genomic DNA, equal to 30,000 or so T cell genomes, was loaded into each replicate PCR. The purified libraries were quantified using a Qubit 3.0 fluorometer, sized with a Bioanalyzer 2100, and then quantified again using the KAPA Library Quantification kit. Every immunoSEQ 96-well plate was sequenced on a separate single-read 150-cycle Illumina NextSeq 550 flow cell. The authors processed their data as follows. Because only junctional sequences without quality scores were contained in the immunoSEQ output, filtering matching that applied to full-length reads could not be performed. To assign V/J genes and CDR3, sequences were annotated against IMGT germline references using PyIR, a Python wrapper for IgBLAST v1.9. Reads were filtered out if the reads had weak V/J assignments (E-value above 1e-6), no CDR3, stop codons, out-of-frame junctions, or ambiguous translated residues. V3J clonotypes were defined as sequences sharing an identical inferred V gene, J gene, and CDR3 amino acid sequence. The percentage overlap between two repertoires was calculated by dividing the number of shared unique clonotypes by the size of the smaller repertoire. Repertoire richness was assessed with RTK rarefaction, the Chao1 estimator, and Recon v2.1 estimates of unobserved clonotypes. OLGA was used to compute generation probabilities for all TCRbeta clonotypes that the gDNA method yielded from several donors. In TCRdb, the immuneACCESS table is reduced to in-frame sequences with V and J assigned. These tables do not hold every clone; where another copy was compared, an unresolved V gene accounts for under half, and the others remain unexplained. That table furnishes V, J and clone size, whereas the DNA furnished D and trimming. This sample has 650,000 to 800,000 clones in its table, and 72% of those were observed once. The top ten clones comprise around 1.7% of the sample.

The donors were healthy, HIV-negative adults who had no recently reported acute infections or vaccinations. Every donor was a Caucasian adult residing in Nashville, Tennessee, USA. CD4+ T cells were enriched through magnetic negative selection, after which naive cells were positively selected on CD45RA and the remaining negative fraction served as the memory subset. Blood was collected by leukapheresis, and PBMCs were isolated by Ficoll-Histopaque density gradient centrifugation and then cryopreserved in liquid nitrogen vapor phase. Purity and quantity of every magnetically sorted T cell population were checked by analytical flow cytometry. Genomic DNA was isolated from every sorted fraction and measured by UV absorbance on a Nanodrop 2000c. Points on this clone: There is no known antigen for this receptor. There are no base qualities to consult, and no much larger clone falls within one base.

Trimming leaves V shorter by 4 bases and J shorter by 1 base, with the junction holding 5 bases beyond the gene matches. The CDR3 runs 15 amino acids, cysteine and phenylalanine included. This entry keeps only the CDR3 DNA: 45 bases, framed from base 1. The CDR1 and CDR2 encoded by the germline V gene are SGHDT and YYEEEE. The sequencing sample was made of memory CD4+ T cells sorted from blood. What this sample's cell subset or site label stands for: CD45RA-negative fraction. The chain couples TRBV5-6 to TRBJ2-3; TRBD1 agrees with 8 junctional bases. The TCR comes from a woman in her 30s in good health. The DNA is as follows: TGTGCCAGCAGCCCACTGACAGGGGGCACAGATACGCAGTATTTT. This translates into CASSPLTGGTDTQYF.